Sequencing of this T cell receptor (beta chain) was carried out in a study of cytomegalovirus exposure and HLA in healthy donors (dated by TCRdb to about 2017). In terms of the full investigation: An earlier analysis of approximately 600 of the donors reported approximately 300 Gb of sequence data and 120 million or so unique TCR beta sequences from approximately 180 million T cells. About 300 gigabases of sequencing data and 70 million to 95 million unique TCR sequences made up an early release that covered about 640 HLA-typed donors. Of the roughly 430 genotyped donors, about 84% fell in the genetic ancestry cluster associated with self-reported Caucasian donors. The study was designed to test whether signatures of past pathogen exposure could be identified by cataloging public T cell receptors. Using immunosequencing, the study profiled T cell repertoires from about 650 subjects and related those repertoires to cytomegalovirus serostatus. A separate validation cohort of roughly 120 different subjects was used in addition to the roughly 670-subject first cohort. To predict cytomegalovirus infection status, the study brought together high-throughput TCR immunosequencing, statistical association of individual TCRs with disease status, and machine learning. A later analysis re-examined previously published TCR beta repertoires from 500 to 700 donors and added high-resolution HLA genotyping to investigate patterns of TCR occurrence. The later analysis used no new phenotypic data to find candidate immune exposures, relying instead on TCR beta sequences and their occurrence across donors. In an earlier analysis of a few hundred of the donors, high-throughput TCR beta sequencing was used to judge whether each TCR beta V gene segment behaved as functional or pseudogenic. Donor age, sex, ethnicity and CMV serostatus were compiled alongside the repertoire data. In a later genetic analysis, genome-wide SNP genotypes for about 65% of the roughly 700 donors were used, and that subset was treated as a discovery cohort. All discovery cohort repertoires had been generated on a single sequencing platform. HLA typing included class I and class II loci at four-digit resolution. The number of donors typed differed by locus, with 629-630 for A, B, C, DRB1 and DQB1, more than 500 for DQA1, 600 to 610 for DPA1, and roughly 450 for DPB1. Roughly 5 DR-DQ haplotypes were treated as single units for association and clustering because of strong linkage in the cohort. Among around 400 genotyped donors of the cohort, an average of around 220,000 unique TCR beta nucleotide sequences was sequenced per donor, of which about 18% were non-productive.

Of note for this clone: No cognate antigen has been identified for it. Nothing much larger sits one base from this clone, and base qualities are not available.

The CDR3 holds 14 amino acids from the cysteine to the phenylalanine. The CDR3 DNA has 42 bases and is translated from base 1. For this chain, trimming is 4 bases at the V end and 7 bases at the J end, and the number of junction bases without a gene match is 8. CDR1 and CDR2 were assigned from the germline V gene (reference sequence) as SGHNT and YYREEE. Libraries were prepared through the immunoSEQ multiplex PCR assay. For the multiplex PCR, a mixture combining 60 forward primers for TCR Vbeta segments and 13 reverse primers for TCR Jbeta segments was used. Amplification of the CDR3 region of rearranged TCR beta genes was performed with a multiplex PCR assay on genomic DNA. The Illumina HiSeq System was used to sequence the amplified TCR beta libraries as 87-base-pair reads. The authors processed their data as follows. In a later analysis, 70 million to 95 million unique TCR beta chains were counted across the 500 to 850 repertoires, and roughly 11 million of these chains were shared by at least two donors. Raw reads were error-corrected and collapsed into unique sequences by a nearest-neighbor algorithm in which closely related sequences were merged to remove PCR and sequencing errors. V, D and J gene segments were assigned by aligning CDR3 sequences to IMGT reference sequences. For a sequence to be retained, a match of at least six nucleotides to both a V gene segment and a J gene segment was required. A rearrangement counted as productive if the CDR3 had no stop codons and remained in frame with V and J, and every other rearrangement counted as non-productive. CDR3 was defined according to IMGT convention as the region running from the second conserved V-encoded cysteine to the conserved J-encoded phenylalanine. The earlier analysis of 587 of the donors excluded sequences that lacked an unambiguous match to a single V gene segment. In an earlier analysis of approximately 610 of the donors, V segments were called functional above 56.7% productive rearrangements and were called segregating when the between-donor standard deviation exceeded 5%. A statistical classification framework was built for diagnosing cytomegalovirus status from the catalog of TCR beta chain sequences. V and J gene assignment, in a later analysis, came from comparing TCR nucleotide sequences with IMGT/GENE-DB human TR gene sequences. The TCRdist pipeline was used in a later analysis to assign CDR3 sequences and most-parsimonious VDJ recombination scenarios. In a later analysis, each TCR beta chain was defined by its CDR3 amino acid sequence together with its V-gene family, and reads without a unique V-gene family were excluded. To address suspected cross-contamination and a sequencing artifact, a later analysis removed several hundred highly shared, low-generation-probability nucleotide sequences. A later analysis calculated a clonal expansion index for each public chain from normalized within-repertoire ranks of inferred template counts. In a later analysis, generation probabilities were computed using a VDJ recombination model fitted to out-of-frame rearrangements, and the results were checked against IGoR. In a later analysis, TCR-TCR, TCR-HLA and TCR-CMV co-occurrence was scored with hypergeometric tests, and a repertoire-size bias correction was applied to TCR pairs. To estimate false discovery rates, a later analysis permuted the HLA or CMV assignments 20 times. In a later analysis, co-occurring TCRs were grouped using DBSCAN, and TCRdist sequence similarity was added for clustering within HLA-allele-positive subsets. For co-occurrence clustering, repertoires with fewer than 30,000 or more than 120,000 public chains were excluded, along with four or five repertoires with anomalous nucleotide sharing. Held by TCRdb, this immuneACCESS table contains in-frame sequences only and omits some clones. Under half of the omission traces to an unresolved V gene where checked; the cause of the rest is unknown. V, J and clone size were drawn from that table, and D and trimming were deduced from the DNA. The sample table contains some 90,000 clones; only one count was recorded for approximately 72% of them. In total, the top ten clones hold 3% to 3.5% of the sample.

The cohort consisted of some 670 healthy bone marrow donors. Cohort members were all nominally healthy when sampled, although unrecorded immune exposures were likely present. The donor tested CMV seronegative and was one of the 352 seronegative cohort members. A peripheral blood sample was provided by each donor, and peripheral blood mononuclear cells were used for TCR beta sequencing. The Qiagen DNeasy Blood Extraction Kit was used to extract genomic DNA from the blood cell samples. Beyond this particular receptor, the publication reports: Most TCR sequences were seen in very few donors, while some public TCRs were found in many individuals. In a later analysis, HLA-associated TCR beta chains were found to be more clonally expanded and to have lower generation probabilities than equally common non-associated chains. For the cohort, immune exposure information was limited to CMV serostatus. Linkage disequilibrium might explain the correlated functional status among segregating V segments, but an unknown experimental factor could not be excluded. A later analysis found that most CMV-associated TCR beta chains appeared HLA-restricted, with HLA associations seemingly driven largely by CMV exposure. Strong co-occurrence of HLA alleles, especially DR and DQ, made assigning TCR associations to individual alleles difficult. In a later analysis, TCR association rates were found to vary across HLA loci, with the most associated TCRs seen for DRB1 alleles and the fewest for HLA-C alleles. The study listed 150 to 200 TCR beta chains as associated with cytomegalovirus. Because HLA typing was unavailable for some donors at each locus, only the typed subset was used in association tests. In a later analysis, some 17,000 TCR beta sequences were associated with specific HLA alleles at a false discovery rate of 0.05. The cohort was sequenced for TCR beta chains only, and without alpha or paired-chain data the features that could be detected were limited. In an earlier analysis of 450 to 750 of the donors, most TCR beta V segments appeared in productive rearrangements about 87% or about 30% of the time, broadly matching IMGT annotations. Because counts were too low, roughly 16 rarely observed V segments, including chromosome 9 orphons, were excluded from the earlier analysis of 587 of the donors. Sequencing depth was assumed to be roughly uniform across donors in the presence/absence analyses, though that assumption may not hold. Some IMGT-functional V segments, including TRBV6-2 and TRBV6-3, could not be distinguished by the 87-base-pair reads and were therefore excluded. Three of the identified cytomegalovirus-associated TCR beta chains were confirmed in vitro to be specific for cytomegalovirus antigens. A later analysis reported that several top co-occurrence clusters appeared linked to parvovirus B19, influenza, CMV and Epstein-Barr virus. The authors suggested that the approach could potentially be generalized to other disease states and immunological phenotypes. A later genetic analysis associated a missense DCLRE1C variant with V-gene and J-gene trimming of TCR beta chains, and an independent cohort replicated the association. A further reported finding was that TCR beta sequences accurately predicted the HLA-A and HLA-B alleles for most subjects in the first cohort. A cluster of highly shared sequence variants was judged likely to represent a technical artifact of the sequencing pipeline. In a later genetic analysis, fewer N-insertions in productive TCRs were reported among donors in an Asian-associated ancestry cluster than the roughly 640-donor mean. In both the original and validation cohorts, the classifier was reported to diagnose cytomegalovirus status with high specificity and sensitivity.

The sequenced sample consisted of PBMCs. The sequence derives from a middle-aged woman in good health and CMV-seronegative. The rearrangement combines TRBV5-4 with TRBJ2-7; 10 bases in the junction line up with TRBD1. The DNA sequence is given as TGTGCCAGCAGCCTCGACAGGGGGCGGGGGGAGCAGTACTTC. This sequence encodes CASSLDRGRGEQYF. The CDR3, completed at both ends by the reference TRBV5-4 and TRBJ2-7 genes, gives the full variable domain ETGVTQSPTHLIKTRGQQVTLRCSSQSGHNTVSWYQQALGQGPQFIFQYYREEENGRGNFPPRFSGLQFPNYSSELNVNALELDDSALYLCASSLDRGRGEQYFGPGTRLTVT.